These T cell receptor beta chains were read from a single sample in a study of OX40 agonist ivuxolimab in advanced cancers. Some clones are missing from TCRdb's copy, which holds only in-frame ones; the method was immunoSEQ multiplex PCR. This sample has 70,000 to 75,000 clones, with 80% to 95% found just once. The sequenced sample was CD4+ or CD8+ T cells sorted from blood, obtained in a trial of the OX40 agonist ivuxolimab. Source of these receptors: an adult with an advanced solid tumor such as melanoma, head and neck, liver or kidney cancer. Both conserved end residues are part of each CDR3. A D gene is named only where the DNA matches it firmly. Expanded clones are given a class, and other clones once, few, many or no size at all.

d_call,v_call,cdr3_length,j_call,clone_size,cdr3_nt,cdr3_aa
TRBD1,TRBV23-1,17,TRBJ2-2,NA,TGCGCCAGCAGTCACCGGGACAGGGTCGTTTACACCGGGGAGCTGTTTTTT,CASSHRDRVVYTGELFF
NA,TRBV4-1,19,TRBJ2-3,NA,TGCGCCAGCAGCCAAGACTCTCCCCCCCGGACGGACACAAGAGATACGCAGTATTTT,CASSQDSPPRTDTRDTQYF
NA,TRBV18,13,TRBJ2-4,NA,TGTGCCAGCTCACCGAACAGGGTTCACATTCAGTACTTC,CASSPNRVHIQYF
TRBD2,TRBV19,12,TRBJ2-7,NA,TGTGCCGCCGGGACTACCCTCTACGAGCAGTACTTC,CAAGTTLYEQYF
TRBD2,TRBV5-4,15,TRBJ2-1,NA,TGTGCCAGCAGCGCTACTAGCGGGGACTACAATGAGCAGTTCTTC,CASSATSGDYNEQFF
TRBD1,TRBV7-2,13,TRBJ1-2,NA,TGTGCCAGCAGCAGACAGGGGGACTATGGCTACACCTTC,CASSRQGDYGYTF
NA,TRBV19,16,TRBJ1-1,NA,TGTGCCAGTAGTAGGAACACCAACCCCGGCGGCACTGAAGCTTTCTTT,CASSRNTNPGGTEAFF
TRBD1,TRBV18,16,TRBJ2-7,NA,TGTGCCAGCTCACCTACAGGGGGCATTGTGAACTACGAGCAGTACTTC,CASSPTGGIVNYEQYF
NA,TRBV13,11,TRBJ2-5,NA,TGTGCCAGCAGCTTGCGAGAGACCCAGTACTTC,CASSLRETQYF
TRBD2,TRBV27,16,TRBJ2-2,few,TGTGCCAGCAGTTCGCCCTCTAGCGGGAGTTCCGGGGAGCTGTTTTTT,CASSSPSSGSSGELFF
NA,TRBV2,14,TRBJ2-3,NA,TGTGCCAGCAGCGGCAGGGGACATACAGATACGCAGTATTTT,CASSGRGHTDTQYF
NA,TRBV10-3,13,TRBJ1-1,NA,TGTGCCATCAGTGGGAGGCAGGACACTGAAGCTTTCTTT,CAISGRQDTEAFF
TRBD1,TRBV18,15,TRBJ1-1,NA,TGTGCCAGCTCACTTAAAACAGGGGGAAACACTGAAGCTTTCTTT,CASSLKTGGNTEAFF
NA,TRBV19,14,TRBJ1-2,NA,TGTGCCAGTAGTTGGGGGACGGCCCCAAACGGCTACACCTTC,CASSWGTAPNGYTF
NA,TRBV28,15,TRBJ2-1,NA,TGTGCCAGCAGTTTAGGGTCACCCACCTACAATGAGCAGTTCTTC,CASSLGSPTYNEQFF
TRBD2,TRBV29-1,15,TRBJ2-7,once,TGCAGCGTTGGGTTACTTCGGACTAGCCGCTACGAGCAGTACTTC,CSVGLLRTSRYEQYF
TRBD1,TRBV9,13,TRBJ1-2,once,TGTGCCAGCAGCGTAGAAGGGGGCTGGGGCTACACCTTC,CASSVEGGWGYTF
TRBD2,TRBV15,19,TRBJ2-7,NA,TGTGCCACCAGCGGGCGATTGGGACTAGCGGGAATACAACCCTACGAGCAGTACTTC,CATSGRLGLAGIQPYEQYF
TRBD2,TRBV15,16,TRBJ2-1,NA,TGTGCCACCAGCCGGACGGCTAGCGGGAGTCGGGATGAGCAGTTCTTC,CATSRTASGSRDEQFF
NA,TRBV4-1,16,TRBJ2-1,NA,TGCGCCAGCAGCCAAGATCAGGGTAAGGCCTACAATGAGCAGTTCTTC,CASSQDQGKAYNEQFF
NA,TRBV6-6,14,TRBJ2-7,NA,TGTGCCACCCGCAAGGGAGGAAGCTCCTACGAGCAGTACTTC,CATRKGGSSYEQYF
NA,TRBV18,13,TRBJ1-2,NA,TGTGCCAGCTCCCCCGGACAGAAATATGGCTACACCTTC,CASSPGQKYGYTF
TRBD1,TRBV28,14,TRBJ2-1,NA,TGTGCCACCGCCGGACAGGGGGCATACAATGAGCAGTTCTTC,CATAGQGAYNEQFF